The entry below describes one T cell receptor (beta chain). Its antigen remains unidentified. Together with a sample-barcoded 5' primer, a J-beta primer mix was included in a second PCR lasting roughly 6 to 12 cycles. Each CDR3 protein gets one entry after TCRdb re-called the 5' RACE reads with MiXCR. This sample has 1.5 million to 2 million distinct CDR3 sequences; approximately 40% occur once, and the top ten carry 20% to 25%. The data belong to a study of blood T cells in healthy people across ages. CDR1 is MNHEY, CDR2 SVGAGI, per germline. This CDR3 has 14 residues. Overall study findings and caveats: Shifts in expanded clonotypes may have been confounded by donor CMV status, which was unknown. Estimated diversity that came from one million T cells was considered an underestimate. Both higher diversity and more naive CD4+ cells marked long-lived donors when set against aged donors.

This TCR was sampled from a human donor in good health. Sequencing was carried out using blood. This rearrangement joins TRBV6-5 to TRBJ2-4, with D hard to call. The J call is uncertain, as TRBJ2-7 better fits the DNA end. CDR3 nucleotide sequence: TGTGCCAGCAGACTCTCTTCCGGGTGGGACGAGCAGTACTTC. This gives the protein CASRLSSGWDEQYF.